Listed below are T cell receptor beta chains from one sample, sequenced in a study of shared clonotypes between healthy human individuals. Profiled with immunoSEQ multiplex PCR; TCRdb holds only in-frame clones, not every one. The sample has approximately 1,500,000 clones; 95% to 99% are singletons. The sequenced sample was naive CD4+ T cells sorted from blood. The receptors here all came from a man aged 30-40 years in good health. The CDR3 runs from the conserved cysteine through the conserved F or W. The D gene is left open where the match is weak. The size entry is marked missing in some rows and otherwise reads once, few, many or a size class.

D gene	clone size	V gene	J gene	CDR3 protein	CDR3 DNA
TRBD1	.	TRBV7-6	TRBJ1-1	CASGDRERVNTEAFF	TGTGCCAGCGGGGACAGGGAGCGAGTGAACACTGAAGCTTTCTTT
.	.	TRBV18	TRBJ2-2	CASSPTFEVTGELFF	TGTGCCAGCTCACCAACCTTCGAAGTCACCGGGGAGCTGTTTTTT
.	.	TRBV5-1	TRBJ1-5	CASSLGDFGASGPQHF	TGCGCCAGCAGCTTGGGAGATTTCGGTGCCTCAGGGCCCCAGCATTTT
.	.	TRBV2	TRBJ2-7	CASRNIYEQYF	TGTGCCAGCAGAAATATCTACGAGCAGTACTTC
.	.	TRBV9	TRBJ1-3	CASSVDLATGNTIYF	TGTGCCAGCAGCGTAGATCTGGCGACTGGAAACACCATATATTTT
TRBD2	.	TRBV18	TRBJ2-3	CASSPLAVVTDTQYF	TGTGCCAGCTCACCTCTAGCGGTAGTCACAGATACGCAGTATTTT
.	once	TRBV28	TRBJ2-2	CASLSGGNTGELFF	TGTGCCAGCCTCAGTGGGGGTAACACCGGGGAGCTGTTTTTT
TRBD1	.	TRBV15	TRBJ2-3	CATSRDRGTDTQYF	TGTGCCACCAGCAGGGACAGGGGTACGGATACGCAGTATTTT
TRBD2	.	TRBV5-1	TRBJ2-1	CASSLVTSANEQFF	TGCGCCAGCAGCTTGGTGACTAGCGCAAATGAGCAGTTCTTC
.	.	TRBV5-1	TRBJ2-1	CASSFSPMGTNEQFF	TGCGCCAGCAGCTTCAGTCCCATGGGTACAAATGAGCAGTTCTTC
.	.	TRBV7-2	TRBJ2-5	CASSQGRQETQYF	TGTGCCAGCAGTCAGGGGAGACAAGAGACCCAGTACTTC
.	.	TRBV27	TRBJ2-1	CASSRRYNEQFF	TGTGCCAGCAGTCGGAGGTACAATGAGCAGTTCTTC
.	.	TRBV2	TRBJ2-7	CASSFGTTSYEQYF	TGTGCCAGCAGTTTCGGGACAACCTCCTACGAGCAGTACTTC
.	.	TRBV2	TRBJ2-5	CASIIQTQETQYF	TGTGCCAGCATCATCCAGACCCAAGAGACCCAGTACTTC
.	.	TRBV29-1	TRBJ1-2	CSVDFQGDYGYTF	TGCAGCGTTGATTTTCAGGGTGACTATGGCTACACCTTC
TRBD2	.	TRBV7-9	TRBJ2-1	CASSSGGLAGVLNEQFF	TGTGCCAGCAGCTCCGGGGGACTAGCGGGAGTTCTGAATGAGCAGTTCTTC
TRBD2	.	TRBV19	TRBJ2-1	CATRAGGVTYNEQFF	TGTGCCACTAGGGCGGGAGGGGTCACCTACAATGAGCAGTTCTTC
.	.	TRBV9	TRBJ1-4	CASSVAGAAGGVANEKLFF	TGTGCCAGCAGCGTAGCAGGGGCTGCGGGCGGGGTAGCTAATGAAAAACTGTTTTTT
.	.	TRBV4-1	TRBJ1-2	CASSQGPVEYGYTF	TGCGCCAGCAGCCAAGGTCCAGTAGAATATGGCTACACCTTC
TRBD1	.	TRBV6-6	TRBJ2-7	CASSRQGQGGYEQYF	TGTGCCAGCAGCCGACAGGGACAGGGTGGCTACGAGCAGTACTTC
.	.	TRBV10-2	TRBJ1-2	CASSESLRVDGYTF	TGCGCCAGCAGTGAGTCTCTGAGAGTAGATGGCTACACCTTC
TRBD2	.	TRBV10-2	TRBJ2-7	CASRGSGTYEQYF	TGCGCCAGCAGGGGTAGCGGGACCTACGAGCAGTACTTC
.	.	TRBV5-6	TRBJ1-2	CASSLAVLGGYTF	TGTGCCAGCAGCTTGGCTGTACTTGGCGGCTACACCTTC
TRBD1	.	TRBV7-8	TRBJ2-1	CASSFHRDRVFNEQFF	TGTGCCAGCAGCTTTCACCGGGACAGGGTTTTCAATGAGCAGTTCTTC
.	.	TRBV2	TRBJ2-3	CASGIESGADTQYF	TGTGCCAGCGGGATCGAAAGTGGGGCAGATACGCAGTATTTT
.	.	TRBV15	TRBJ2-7	CATSLGRTSSYEQYF	TGTGCCACCAGTTTAGGGCGGACGAGCTCCTACGAGCAGTACTTC
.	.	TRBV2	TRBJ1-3	CASRVTDSGNTIYF	TGTGCCAGCAGGGTGACAGACTCTGGAAACACCATATATTTT
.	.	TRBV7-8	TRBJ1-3	CASTMTRDSGNTIYF	TGTGCCAGCACTATGACGAGGGACTCTGGAAACACCATATATTTT
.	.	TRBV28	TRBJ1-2	CATFWGGESYTF	TGTGCCACCTTTTGGGGGGGTGAGAGCTACACCTTC
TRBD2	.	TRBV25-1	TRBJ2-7	CASGRVGSYEQYF	TGTGCCAGTGGGAGGGTTGGGTCCTACGAGCAGTACTTC
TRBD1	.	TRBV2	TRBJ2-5	CASSENHPDRGGTQYF	TGTGCCAGCAGTGAAAACCACCCAGACAGGGGCGGAACCCAGTACTTC
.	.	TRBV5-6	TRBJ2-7	CASSLDGAGTSYEQYF	TGTGCCAGCAGCTTGGACGGAGCGGGGACATCCTACGAGCAGTACTTC